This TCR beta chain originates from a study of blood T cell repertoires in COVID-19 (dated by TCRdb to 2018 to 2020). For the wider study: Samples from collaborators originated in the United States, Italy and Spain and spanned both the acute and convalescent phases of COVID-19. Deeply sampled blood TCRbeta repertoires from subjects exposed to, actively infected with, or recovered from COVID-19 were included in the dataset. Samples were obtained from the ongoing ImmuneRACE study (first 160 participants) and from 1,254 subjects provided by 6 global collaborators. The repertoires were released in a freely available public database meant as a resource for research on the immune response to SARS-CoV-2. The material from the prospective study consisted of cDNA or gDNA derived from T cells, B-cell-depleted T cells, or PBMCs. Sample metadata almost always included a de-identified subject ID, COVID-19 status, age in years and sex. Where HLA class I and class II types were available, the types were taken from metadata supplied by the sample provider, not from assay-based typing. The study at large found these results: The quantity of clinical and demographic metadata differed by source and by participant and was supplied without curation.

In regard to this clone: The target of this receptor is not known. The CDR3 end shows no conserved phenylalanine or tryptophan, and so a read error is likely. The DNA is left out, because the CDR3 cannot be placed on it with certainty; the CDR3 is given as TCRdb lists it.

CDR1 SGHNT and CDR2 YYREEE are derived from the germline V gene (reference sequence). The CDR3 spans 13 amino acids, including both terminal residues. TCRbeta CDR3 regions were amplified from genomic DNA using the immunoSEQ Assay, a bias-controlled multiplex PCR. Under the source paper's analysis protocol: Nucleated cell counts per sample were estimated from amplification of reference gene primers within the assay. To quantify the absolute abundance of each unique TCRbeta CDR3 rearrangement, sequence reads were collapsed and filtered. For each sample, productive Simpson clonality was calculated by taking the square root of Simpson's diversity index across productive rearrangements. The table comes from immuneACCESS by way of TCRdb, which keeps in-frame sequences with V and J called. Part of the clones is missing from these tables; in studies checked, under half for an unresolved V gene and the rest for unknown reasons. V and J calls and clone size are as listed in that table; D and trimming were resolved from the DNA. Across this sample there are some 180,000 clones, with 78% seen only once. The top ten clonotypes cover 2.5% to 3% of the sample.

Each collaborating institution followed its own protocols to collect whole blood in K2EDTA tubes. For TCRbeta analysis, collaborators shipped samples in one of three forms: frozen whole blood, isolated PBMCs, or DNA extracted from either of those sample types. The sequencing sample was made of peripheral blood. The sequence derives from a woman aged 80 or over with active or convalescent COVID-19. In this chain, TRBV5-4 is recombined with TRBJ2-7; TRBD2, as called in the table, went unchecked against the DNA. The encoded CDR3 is CASSFGSGLADSY.